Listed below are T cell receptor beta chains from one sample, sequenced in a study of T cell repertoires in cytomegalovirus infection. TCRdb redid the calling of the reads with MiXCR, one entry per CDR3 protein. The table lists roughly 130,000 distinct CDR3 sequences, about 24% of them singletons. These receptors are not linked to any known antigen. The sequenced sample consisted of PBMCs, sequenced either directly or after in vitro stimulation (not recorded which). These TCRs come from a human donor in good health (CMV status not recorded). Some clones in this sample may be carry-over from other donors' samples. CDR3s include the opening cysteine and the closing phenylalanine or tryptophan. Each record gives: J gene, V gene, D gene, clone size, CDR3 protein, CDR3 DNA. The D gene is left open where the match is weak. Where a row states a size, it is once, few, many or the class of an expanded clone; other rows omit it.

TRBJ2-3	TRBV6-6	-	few	CASSYSTGTSTDTQYF	TGTGCCAGCAGTTACTCTACGGGGACCAGCACAGATACGCAGTATTTT
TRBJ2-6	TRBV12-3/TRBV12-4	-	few	CASSPDGPGLVLTF	TGTGCCAGCAGTCCCGACGGCCCGGGACTCGTCCTGACTTTC
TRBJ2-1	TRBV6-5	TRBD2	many	CASSLSGLPYNEQFF	TGTGCCAGCAGTCTATCGGGACTACCCTACAATGAGCAGTTCTTC
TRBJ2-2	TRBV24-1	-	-	CATSALELTGELFF	TGTGCCACCAGTGCCCTAGAGTTGACCGGGGAGCTGTTTTTT
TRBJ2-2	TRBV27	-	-	CASSFLSGVLAGELFF	TGTGCCAGCAGTTTTCTCTCCGGGGTTTTGGCCGGGGAGCTGTTTTTT
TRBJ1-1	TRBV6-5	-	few	CASSYSSDSYVTEAFF	TGTGCCAGCAGTTACTCTTCGGATAGTTACGTCACTGAAGCTTTCTTT
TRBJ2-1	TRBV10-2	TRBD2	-	CASDPGLAANEQFF	TGCGCCAGCGACCCTGGACTAGCGGCCAATGAGCAGTTCTTC
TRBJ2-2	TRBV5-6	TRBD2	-	CASSLVLAGETGELFF	TGTGCCAGCAGCTTGGTGCTAGCGGGAGAGACCGGGGAGCTGTTTTTT
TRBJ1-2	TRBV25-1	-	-	CASRTSGGSYGYTF	TGTGCCAGCAGGACCTCCGGGGGTAGCTATGGCTACACCTTC
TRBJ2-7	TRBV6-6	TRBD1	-	CASLPGQGAGEQYF	TGTGCCAGCTTACCCGGACAGGGGGCGGGGGAGCAGTACTTC
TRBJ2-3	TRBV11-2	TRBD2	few	CASSFGLAGADTQYF	TGTGCCAGCAGCTTCGGACTAGCGGGAGCAGATACGCAGTATTTT
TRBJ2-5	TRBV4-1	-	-	CASSPSDFARETQYF	TGCGCCAGCAGCCCGTCGGACTTCGCGCGGGAGACCCAGTACTTC
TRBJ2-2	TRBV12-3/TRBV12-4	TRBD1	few	CASTMRGTANTGELFF	TGTGCCAGCACTATGAGGGGGACAGCGAACACCGGGGAGCTGTTTTTT
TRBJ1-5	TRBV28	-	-	CASRMYSNQPQHF	TGTGCCAGCAGGATGTATAGCAATCAGCCCCAGCATTTT
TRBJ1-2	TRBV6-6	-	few	CASSLLARDGYTF	TGTGCCAGCTCCCTACTCGCCAGGGATGGCTACACCTTC
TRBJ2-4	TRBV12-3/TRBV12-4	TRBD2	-	CASSQSTSGGLAKTIQYF	TGTGCCAGCAGCCAGTCGACTAGCGGGGGGCTAGCCAAAACCATTCAGTACTTC